This T cell receptor (beta chain) comes out of a study of Ad26.COV2.S vaccination and SARS-CoV-2 variants. Whole-study findings and limits: Vaccinees reportedly had broad spike-specific CD8+ and CD4+ T cell responses. Recipients of either vaccine or placebo displayed similar breadth of non-spike TCRs. The analyses of TCR breadth and depth may have understated the size of total T cell responses.

About this clone itself: As yet, its antigen is unknown.

CDR1 and CDR2 (germline): GTSNPN, SVGIG (reference sequence). The CDR3 covers 16 residues. Trimming removed 6 bases from V and 2 bases from J, with 22 bases in between. Profiled with immunoSEQ multiplex PCR; TCRdb holds only in-frame clones, not every one. The data contain hundreds of thousands of clones, more than 80% of them seen just once; the ten biggest clones take up about 12%. Noted treatment: about 20 received Ad26.COV2.S at low or high dose, single or two shots; about five received placebo; per-sample allocation not given. Day 63 after the first injection of vaccine or placebo was the sampling time.

The chain uses TRBV30 and TRBJ1-2; D may be TRBD1 (6 bases). This specimen consisted of peripheral blood, obtained in a trial of Ad26.COV2.S vaccine versus placebo. This clonotype was obtained from a person between 18 and 65 years old who received the Ad26.COV2.S COVID-19 vaccine or a placebo. In nucleotides, the CDR3 is TGTGCCTGCCCCGACAAAGGAGGGGGACTAAACTATGGCTACACCTTC. Residues: CACPDKGGGLNYGYTF.